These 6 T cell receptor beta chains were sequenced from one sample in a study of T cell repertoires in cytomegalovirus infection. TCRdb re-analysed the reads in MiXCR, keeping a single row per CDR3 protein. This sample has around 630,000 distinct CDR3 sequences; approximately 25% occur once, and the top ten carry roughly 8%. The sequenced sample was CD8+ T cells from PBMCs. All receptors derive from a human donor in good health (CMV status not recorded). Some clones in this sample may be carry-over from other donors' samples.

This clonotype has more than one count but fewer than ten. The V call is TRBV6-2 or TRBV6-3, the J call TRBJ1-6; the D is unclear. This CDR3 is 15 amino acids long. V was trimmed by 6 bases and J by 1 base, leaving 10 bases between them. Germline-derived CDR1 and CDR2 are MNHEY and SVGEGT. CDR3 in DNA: TGTGCCAGCAGAGTTCAGCGATCCTATAATTCACCCCTCCACTTT. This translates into CASRVQRSYNSPLHF.

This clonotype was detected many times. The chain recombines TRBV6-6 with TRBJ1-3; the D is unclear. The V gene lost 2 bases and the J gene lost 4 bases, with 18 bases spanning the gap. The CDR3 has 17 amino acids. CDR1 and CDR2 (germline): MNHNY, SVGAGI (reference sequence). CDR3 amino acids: CASSYDDIRVGGNTIYF. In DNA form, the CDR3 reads TGTGCCAGCAGTTACGACGATATAAGGGTAGGAGGAAACACCATATATTTT.

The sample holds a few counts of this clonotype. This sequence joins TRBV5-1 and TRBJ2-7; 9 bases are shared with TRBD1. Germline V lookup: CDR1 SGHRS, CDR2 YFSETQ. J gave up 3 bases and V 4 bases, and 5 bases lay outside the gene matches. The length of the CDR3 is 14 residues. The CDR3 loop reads CASSLWDRDYEQYF. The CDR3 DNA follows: TGCGCCAGCAGCCTATGGGACAGGGACTACGAGCAGTACTTC.

The CDR3 spells CASSQWGTWGLSEQYV. In nucleotides, the CDR3 is TGCGCCAGCAGTCAGTGGGGGACTTGGGGGTTGTCCGAGCAGTACGTC. The chain recombines TRBV23-1 with TRBJ2-7; a weak D match, TRBD2 (6 bases). TRBV23-1 is designated an ORF whose function remains uncertain. The V gene lost 3 bases and the J gene lost 6 bases, with 21 bases spanning the gap. The CDR3 runs to 16 residues.

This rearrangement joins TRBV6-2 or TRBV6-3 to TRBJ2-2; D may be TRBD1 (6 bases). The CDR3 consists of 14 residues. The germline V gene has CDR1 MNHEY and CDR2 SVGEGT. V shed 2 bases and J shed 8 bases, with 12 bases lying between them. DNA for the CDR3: TGTGCCAGCAGTTACCAGGGGATGTGGGGGGAGCTGTTTTTT. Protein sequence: CASSYQGMWGELFF.

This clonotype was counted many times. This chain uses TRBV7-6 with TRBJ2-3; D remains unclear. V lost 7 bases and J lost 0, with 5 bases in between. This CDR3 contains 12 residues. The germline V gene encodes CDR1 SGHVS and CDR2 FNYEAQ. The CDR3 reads CASTSSTDTQYF. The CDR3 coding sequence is TGTGCCAGCACCTCTAGCACAGATACGCAGTATTTT.